This T cell receptor beta chain was identified in a study of T-cell memory formation after mild COVID-19. Germline CDR1 and CDR2: SGDLS and YYNGEE. CDR3 length equals 13 residues. V gave up 1 base and J gave up 0 bases, with 3 bases separating them. This clonotype was found a few times. 5'RACE primed at constant segments yielded TCR alpha and TCR beta cDNA libraries bearing sample barcodes and UMIs. MiXCR, run by TCRdb on the 5' RACE reads, gives a single entry per CDR3 protein. The sample yields 310,000 or so distinct CDR3 sequences, approximately 15% seen once. This TCR was sampled from a man younger than 35 who had mild COVID-19 (a few samples of this study predate the infection). Cell type and time point are not known. Specimen: PBMCs or a T cell subset sorted from them (not recorded which). V usage is TRBV9 and J usage is TRBJ2-3; D unresolved. CDR3 DNA: TGTGCCAGCAGCGTATCCAGCACAGATACGCAGTATTTT. Translating it yields CASSVSSTDTQYF.